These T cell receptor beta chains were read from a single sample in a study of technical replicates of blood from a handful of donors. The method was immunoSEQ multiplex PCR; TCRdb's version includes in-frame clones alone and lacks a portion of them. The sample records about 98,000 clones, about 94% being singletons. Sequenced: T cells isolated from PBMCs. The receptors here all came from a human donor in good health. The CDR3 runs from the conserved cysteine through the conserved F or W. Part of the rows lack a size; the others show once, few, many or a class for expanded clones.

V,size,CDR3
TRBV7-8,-,CASSRTGTSGATGELFF
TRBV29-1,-,CSVEGTSGAFYEQYF
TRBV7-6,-,CASSQRNYRGYGYTF
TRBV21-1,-,CASSPHRGQPRSYGYTF
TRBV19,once,CATSLDSSYEQYF
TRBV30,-,CAWSVIGFGTGSFVKLFF
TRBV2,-,CASSGPREGGSYEQYF
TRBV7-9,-,CASSPWWASRSLDTQYF
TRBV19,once,CASSGGGGREQYF
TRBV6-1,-,CASRSKVPRRGEQYF
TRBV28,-,CACLAGSFYNEQFF
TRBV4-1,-,CASSRGQGRGYGYTF
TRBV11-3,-,CASSLPRGSYEQYF
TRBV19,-,CASSIEGYQPQHF
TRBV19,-,CATSRQGYGYTF
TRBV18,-,CASSPQGPNTEAFF
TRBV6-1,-,CASSTDLADYGYTF
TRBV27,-,CASSGGSTDTQYF
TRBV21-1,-,CASSKLGYRVKVPPLHF
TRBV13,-,CASSLYSSSGLTEAFF
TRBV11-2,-,CASSLDRVAGTEQFF
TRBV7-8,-,CASSLPPGGQISPLHF
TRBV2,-,CASQRNSPLHF
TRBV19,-,CASSISWDRGYGYTF
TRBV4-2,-,CASSKGTDYTGELFF
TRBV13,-,CASSLGGQGAGEAFF
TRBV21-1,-,CASSIGCGTSGTDTQYF
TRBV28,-,CASSLSGAATNEKLFF
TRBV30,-,CAGYRGPYGYTF